This T cell receptor (beta chain) was obtained from a study of T cells in Graves' hyperthyroidism and ophthalmopathy. Points from the study as a whole: Most clonotypes expanded in the thyroid (above 0.001) were also present in blood.

The CDR3 has 15 amino acids. The V and J ends lost 2 bases and 7 bases, in that order; junction bases with no gene match: 9. What was amplified from RNA transcripts were TCR beta CDR3 regions. In the first-round RT-PCR of the TCR CDR3, the HTBI primer set was used. MiXCR, run by TCRdb on the multiplex PCR reads, gives a single entry per CDR3 protein. The sample includes 530,000 or so distinct CDR3 sequences, around a quarter of them seen just once. Worth noting for this clonotype: Its antigen is unidentified.

Ophthalmopathy patients had Clinical Activity Score at least 3, NOSPECS grade at least 4, duration under 3 months. In making diagnoses, clinical symptoms, serum thyroxine and TRAb, thyroid ultrasound and orbital computed tomography were all used. The PBMCs were taken from around 9 ml of fresh peripheral blood. J is TRBJ1-2 and V is TRBV12-3 or TRBV12-4; 8 bases fit TRBD1. The sample consisted of blood. The sequence was obtained from a woman aged 25 to 39 with Graves' ophthalmopathy. The CDR3 sequence: CASSLSPTGGAGYTF. In DNA form, the CDR3 reads TGTGCCAGCAGTTTATCACCCACAGGGGGGGCTGGCTACACCTTC.